The next 28 T cell receptor beta chains were all read from a single sample in a study of beta chain features in type 1 diabetes. Study results and limitations: The study found moderately but significantly shorter TCRB CDR3s in all four CD4+ subsets of Type 1 diabetes patients.

The authors reverse transcribed all of the isolated RNA, so sequencing captured expressed TCRB transcripts. The data were produced by immunoSEQ multiplex PCR, yet TCRdb's version contains in-frame clones alone and is incomplete. Of a few hundred thousand clones listed, over 8.5% are singletons. Antigens for these TCRs are unknown. Material: central memory CD4+ T cells from blood. These receptors were taken from a man in his thirties or forties with type 1 diabetes.

The rearrangement uses TRBV5-1 and TRBJ2-7, with D possibly being TRBD1 (7 bases). The CDR3 is 14 amino acids. Trimming cost V 4 bases and J 5 bases, with 16 bases left between them. Germline CDR1 reads SGHRS; CDR2 reads YFSETQ. The CDR3 is CASSPVGGGDEQYF. The CDR3, as DNA: TGCGCCAGCAGCCCCGTAGGAGGGGGCGACGAGCAGTACTTC.

V usage is TRBV25-1 and J usage is TRBJ2-1; D is perhaps TRBD1 (5 bases). V lost 2 bases to trimming and J lost 4 bases, with 18 bases between them. CDR1 MGHDK and CDR2 SYGVNS come from the germline V gene. This CDR3 contains 17 residues. CDR3 in DNA: TGTGCCAGCAGTGAAGTCAATTGGGCAGGGCCATACAATGAGCAGTTCTTC. It specifies CASSEVNWAGPYNEQFF.

CDR3 sequence reads: CASSTRHPGYEQYF. The CDR3 DNA sequence: TGTGCCAGTAGTACCAGACATCCGGGCTACGAGCAGTACTTC. The chain employs TRBV19 and TRBJ2-7; D gene ambiguous. V was cut by 4 bases and J by 3 bases, with 13 bases left in between. Per germline, CDR1 LNHDA and CDR2 SQIVND (reference sequence). The CDR3 has 14 residues.

The chain joins TRBV6-5 to TRBJ2-3; unclear D gene. V shed 5 bases and J shed 3 bases, with 9 bases lying between them. The CDR3 loop spans 13 amino acids. The germline gives CDR1 MNHEY, CDR2 SVGAGI. The CDR3 region has the DNA TGTGCCAGCAGTCCAGCCGGGACAGATACGCAGTATTTT. Its translation is CASSPAGTDTQYF.

The sample holds a few counts of this clone. The chain is built from TRBV29-1 and TRBJ2-1, with 15 bases lining up with TRBD2. After removal of 7 bases from V and 7 bases from J, the junction contained 14 bases not matched to a gene. The germline V gene encodes CDR1 SQVTM and CDR2 ANQGSEA. The CDR3 sequence is 17 residues long. CDR3: CSASGLAGGPGGNEQFF. Written as DNA, the CDR3 is TGCAGCGCATCGGGACTAGCGGGAGGCCCTGGAGGGAATGAGCAGTTCTTC.

This clone appeared a few times. The chain combines TRBV6-1 with TRBJ2-3; perhaps TRBD2 as D (7 bases). Germline V CDR1 and CDR2: MNHNS, SASEGT. V was clipped by 1 base and J by 4 bases, with 9 bases between them. This CDR3 is 14 amino acids long. Here the CDR3 reads CASSEEGGADTQYF. CDR3 nucleotides: TGTGCCAGCAGTGAAGAGGGGGGGGCAGATACGCAGTATTTT.

In its sample, this clone was seen a few times. V gene TRBV27 combines with J gene TRBJ2-7; TRBD1 matches 11 bases. J gave up 3 bases and V 3 bases, and 13 bases lay outside the gene matches. CDR3 length: 18 amino acids. CDR1 is MNHEY, CDR2 SMNVEV, per germline (reference sequence). The CDR3 protein is CASSFGTGGSGGVYEQYF. The CDR3 DNA reads as TGTGCCAGCAGTTTCGGGACAGGGGGATCGGGCGGAGTCTACGAGCAGTACTTC.

The rearrangement links TRBV15 to TRBJ1-2; possibly TRBD1 for D (6 bases). This CDR3 spans 15 amino acids. In germline, CDR1 is LNHNV, CDR2 YYDKDF (reference sequence). V was shortened by 6 bases and J by 4 bases, with 18 bases between the two germline ends. The CDR3 region has the DNA TGTGCCACCAGTTTGAACAGCGGAGGGGGCTATGGCTACACCTTC. Its protein is CATSLNSGGGYGYTF.

This clone has only a few counts. V and J are TRBV11-1 and TRBJ2-3, with 8 bases that match TRBD2. V shed 5 bases and J 0 bases; nucleotides not matched to a gene: 4. The germline V gene has CDR1 SGHAT and CDR2 FQDESV (reference sequence). This CDR3 comprises 15 residues. The CDR3 DNA sequence: TGTGCCAGCAGCGCTCGACTAGCGAGCACAGATACGCAGTATTTT. Translation: CASSARLASTDTQYF.

This clone was found a few times. The rearrangement joins TRBV13 to TRBJ2-7; no clear D. Germline lookup yields CDR1 PRHDT and CDR2 FYEKMQ (reference sequence). The CDR3 is made up of 14 amino acids. The V gene lost 5 bases and the J gene lost 1 base, with 12 bases spanning the gap. The CDR3 sequence: CASSPKPSSYEQYF. CDR3 in DNA: TGTGCCAGCAGCCCCAAACCGAGTTCCTACGAGCAGTACTTC.

This clone has a handful of counts. The chain is built from TRBV6-6 and TRBJ2-7; possibly TRBD2 for D (6 bases). The V end lost 7 bases, the J end lost 6 bases, and 22 bases lay between the germline ends. CDR3 length equals 15 residues. In germline, CDR1 is MNHNY, CDR2 SVGAGI (reference sequence). The CDR3 DNA reads TGTGCCAGCAATGCCCTCGGCAGGGACTTAGGCGAGCAGTACTTC. This translates into CASNALGRDLGEQYF.

V usage is TRBV5-1 and J usage is TRBJ1-1; 8 positions agree with TRBD1. Germline lookup yields CDR1 SGHRS and CDR2 YFSETQ. The CDR3 is made up of 13 amino acids. Unmatched junction bases numbered 5, after V lost 5 bases and J lost 5 bases. The CDR3 loop reads CASRGQGTTEAFF. DNA for the CDR3: TGCGCCAGCAGAGGACAGGGAACGACTGAAGCTTTCTTT.

The chain recombines TRBV5-4 with TRBJ2-2; D is unresolved. The V and J ends lost 4 bases and 2 bases respectively, with 9 bases between them. Per germline, CDR1 SGHNT and CDR2 YYREEE (reference sequence). The CDR3 length is 14 residues. The CDR3 nucleotides are TGTGCCAGCAGCAGCGTCCTAAACACCGGGGAGCTGTTTTTT. Its translation: CASSSVLNTGELFF.

CDR3 amino acids: CASSLGPGSNQPQHF. CDR3 nucleotide sequence: TGTGCCAGCAGCTTGGGGCCCGGGAGCAATCAGCCCCAGCATTTT. V and J are TRBV7-2 and TRBJ1-5; D is perhaps TRBD1 (5 bases). This CDR3 has 15 amino acids. The germline V and J ends were trimmed by 3 bases and 1 base, with 10 bases remaining between them. From germline, CDR1 is SGHTA and CDR2 FQGNSA.

The V and J genes are TRBV7-2 and TRBJ2-1; D may correspond to TRBD1 or TRBD2 (5 bases each). Germline V gives CDR1 SGHTA, CDR2 FQGNSA. The V end lost 5 bases, the J end lost 7 bases, and 12 bases lay between the germline ends. CDR3 length equals 13 residues. The CDR3 nucleotides read TGTGCCAGCAGCCCGGGACGGACTAATGAGCAGTTCTTC. Encoded protein: CASSPGRTNEQFF. Using reference TRBV7-2 and TRBJ2-1 for the parts outside the CDR3, the full variable domain is GAGVSQSPSNKVTEKGKDVELRCDPISGHTALYWYRQSLGQGLEFLIYFQGNSAPDKSGLPSDRFSAERTGGSVSTLTIQRTQQEDSAVYLCASSPGRTNEQFFGPGTRLTVL.

This clone appeared a few times. The V call is TRBV11-2, the J call TRBJ1-1; weak D call: TRBD1 (5 bases). Germline V gene data show CDR1 as SGHAT and CDR2 as FQNNGV. The CDR3 runs to 14 residues. V was trimmed by 5 bases and J by 9 bases, leaving 19 bases between them. CDR3 sequence (DNA): TGTGCCAGCAGCCCGGACTCCGGGGCCCGAAAAGCTTTCTTT. Residues: CASSPDSGARKAFF.

This clone has more than one count but fewer than ten. The chain combines TRBV5-1 with TRBJ2-1, with D perhaps TRBD2 (5 bases). Germline CDR1 and CDR2: SGHRS and YFSETQ. Trimming removed 9 bases at V and 4 bases at J, with 20 bases between. The length of the CDR3 is 15 residues. The CDR3 DNA is TGCGCCACCCAGCTTGGGTGGGAGAGTTACAATGAGCAGTTCTTC. Protein product: CATQLGWESYNEQFF.

The CDR3 DNA follows: TGCAGTGCTAGAAGAGACGAGCAGTACTTC. Its translation: CSARRDEQYF. The rearrangement uses TRBV20-1 and TRBJ2-7; the D is unclear. The germline gives CDR1 DFQATT, CDR2 SNEGSKA (reference sequence). The CDR3 contains 10 residues. Trimming took off 2 bases at V and 5 bases at J, with 4 bases between the two ends.

The sample holds a few counts of this clone. V gene TRBV4-1 combines with J gene TRBJ2-1, with D hard to call. CDR1 and CDR2 from the germline V gene are MGHRA and YSYEKL. With 2 bases removed from V and 0 bases from J, the gap between germline ends came to 8 bases. There are 15 residues in the CDR3. CDR3 sequence: CASSQLGLSYNEQFF. CDR3 coding DNA: TGCGCCAGCAGCCAATTAGGTCTCTCCTACAATGAGCAGTTCTTC.

This clone has a handful of counts. V usage is TRBV28 and J usage is TRBJ2-7, with D hard to call. V dropped 11 bases and J dropped 6 bases, with 23 bases sitting between them. Per the germline V gene, CDR1 is MDHEN and CDR2 is SYDVKM. The CDR3 consists of 14 residues. The CDR3 sequence: CACHSALHPFEQYF. Written as DNA, the CDR3 is TGTGCCTGTCATTCAGCCCTGCACCCCTTCGAGCAGTACTTC.

The chain employs TRBV19 and TRBJ1-4; no clear D gene. The germline V gene has CDR1 LNHDA and CDR2 SQIVND (reference sequence). The CDR3 consists of 14 residues. Trimming pared 5 bases from V and 7 bases from J, leaving 14 bases between. In DNA, the CDR3 is TGTGCCAGTAGTTCGACGGGAGGGAGTGAAAAACTGTTTTTT. This encodes CASSSTGGSEKLFF.

This chain connects TRBV7-2 to TRBJ2-7, with 12 bases aligning to TRBD1. Per germline, CDR1 SGHTA and CDR2 FQGNSA. The CDR3 loop spans 14 amino acids. V shed 5 bases, J shed 5 bases, and the junction held 4 bases outside the gene matches. This chain's CDR3 is CASSVRDRGHEQYF. The CDR3, as DNA: TGTGCCAGCAGCGTCCGGGACAGGGGGCACGAGCAGTACTTC. The variable domain in full, completed from reference TRBV7-2 and TRBJ2-7, reads GAGVSQSPSNKVTEKGKDVELRCDPISGHTALYWYRQSLGQGLEFLIYFQGNSAPDKSGLPSDRFSAERTGGSVSTLTIQRTQQEDSAVYLCASSVRDRGHEQYFGPGTRLTVT.

This clone was picked up many times. Different DNA sequences within this sample yield the same CDR3. The chain joins TRBV27 to TRBJ2-1, with D possibly TRBD2 on 5 matching bases. With 3 bases removed from V and 5 bases from J, the gap between germline ends came to 8 bases. Germline V gives CDR1 MNHEY, CDR2 SMNVEV (reference sequence). The CDR3 consists of 13 residues. This CDR3 reads CASSFRENNEQFF. The CDR3 DNA is TGTGCCAGCAGTTTTAGGGAGAACAATGAGCAGTTCTTC.

This clone was detected a few times. V usage is TRBV28 and J usage is TRBJ2-7, with 8 bases fitting TRBD1. CDR3 length: 15 amino acids. Germline V lookup: CDR1 MDHEN, CDR2 SYDVKM. Germline trimming cut 8 bases from V and 2 bases from J; bases unmatched to any gene: 11. CDR3 protein: CASGIRDRRTYEQYF. The CDR3 region has the DNA TGTGCCAGCGGAATCCGGGACAGGAGGACCTACGAGCAGTACTTC.

This chain joins TRBV7-2 and TRBJ2-1, with 7 bases lining up with TRBD2. The trim removed 0 bases at V and 6 bases at J, leaving 5 bases unmatched. The V gene's germline CDR1 is SGHTA and CDR2 FQGNSA. The CDR3 is 15 amino acids. The CDR3 spells CASSLAGGRGNEQFF. CDR3 DNA: TGTGCCAGCAGCTTAGCGGGAGGGCGGGGCAATGAGCAGTTCTTC.

The CDR3 loop is CASSFRRGTYEQYF. CDR3 coding DNA: TGTGCCAGCAGTTTCAGGCGGGGGACCTACGAGCAGTACTTC. The rearrangement joins TRBV28 to TRBJ2-7, with 7 positions matching TRBD2. V lost 3 bases and J lost 2; bases outside the gene matches: 4. Germline V gene data show CDR1 as MDHEN and CDR2 as SYDVKM. The length of the CDR3 is 14 residues.

The chain links TRBV5-1 to TRBJ2-7; possible D gene TRBD1, 6 bases. Trimming took 0 bases from V and 6 from J, leaving 13 bases between them. The germline V gene has CDR1 SGHRS and CDR2 YFSETQ. This CDR3 region has 14 residues. The CDR3 reads CASSLAPGVGEQYF. CDR3 sequence (DNA): TGCGCCAGCAGCTTGGCCCCAGGGGTTGGCGAGCAGTACTTC.

In its sample, this clone was seen a few times. This rearrangement joins TRBV2 to TRBJ1-1; D ambiguous. This CDR3 has 13 residues. V lost 5 bases to trimming and J lost 0 bases, with 7 bases between them. CDR1 is SNHLY and CDR2 is FYNNEI in the germline V gene. In DNA, the CDR3 is TGTGCCAGCAGTCTAGGAATGAACACTGAAGCTTTCTTT. Its translation is CASSLGMNTEAFF.